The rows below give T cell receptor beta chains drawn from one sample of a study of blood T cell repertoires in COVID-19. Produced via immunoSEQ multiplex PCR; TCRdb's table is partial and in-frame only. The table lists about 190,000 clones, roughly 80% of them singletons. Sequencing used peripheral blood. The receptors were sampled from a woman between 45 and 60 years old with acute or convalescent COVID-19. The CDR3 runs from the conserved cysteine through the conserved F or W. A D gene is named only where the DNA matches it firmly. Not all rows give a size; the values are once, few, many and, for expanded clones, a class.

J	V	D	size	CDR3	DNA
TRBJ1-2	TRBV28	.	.	CASNSGYRYTF	TGTGCCAGCAACTCAGGGTACCGCTACACCTTC
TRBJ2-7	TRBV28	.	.	CASRARAGLTYEQYF	TGTGCCAGCAGGGCTCGCGCGGGGCTTACCTACGAGCAGTACTTC
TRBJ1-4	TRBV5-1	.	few	CASRPGATNEKLFF	TGCGCCAGCAGGCCAGGCGCAACTAATGAAAAACTGTTTTTT
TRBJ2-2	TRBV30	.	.	CAWSVGREGTGELFF	TGTGCCTGGAGTGTAGGCAGGGAAGGCACCGGGGAGCTGTTTTTT
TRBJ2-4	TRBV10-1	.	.	CASSESGSPAKNIQYF	TGCGCCAGCAGTGAGTCGGGGAGTCCAGCCAAAAACATTCAGTACTTC
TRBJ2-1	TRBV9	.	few	CASSRSGLLNEQFF	TGTGCCAGCAGCAGATCAGGACTGCTCAATGAGCAGTTCTTC
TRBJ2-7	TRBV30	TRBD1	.	CAWSVGTGRRGYEQYF	TGTGCCTGGAGTGTCGGGACAGGGAGAAGGGGCTACGAGCAGTACTTC
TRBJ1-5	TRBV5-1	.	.	CASSLGPGRAGDLPQHF	TGCGCCAGCAGCTTAGGGCCCGGTAGGGCAGGGGACCTTCCCCAGCATTTT
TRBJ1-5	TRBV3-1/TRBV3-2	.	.	CASSQVLSQPQHF	TGTGCCAGCAGCCAAGTTTTGAGTCAGCCCCAGCATTTT
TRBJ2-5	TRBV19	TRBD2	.	CASSQPSGLQETQYF	TGTGCCAGTAGCCAACCTAGCGGCCTCCAAGAGACCCAGTACTTC
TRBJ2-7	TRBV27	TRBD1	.	CASSRGRWSYEQYF	TGTGCCAGCAGTAGGGGGCGTTGGTCCTACGAGCAGTACTTC
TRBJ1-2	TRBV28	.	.	CASSRGQGLGYGYTF	TGTGCCAGCTCCCGAGGGCAGGGGCTCGGCTATGGCTACACCTTC
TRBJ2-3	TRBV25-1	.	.	CASSGSTAPLSTDTQYF	TGTGCCAGCAGCGGATCGACAGCGCCTTTAAGCACAGATACGCAGTATTTT
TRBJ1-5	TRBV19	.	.	CASIEQGNSNQPQHF	TGTGCCAGTATTGAACAGGGAAATAGCAATCAGCCCCAGCATTTT
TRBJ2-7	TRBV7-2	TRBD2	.	CASSLARSGRGVSYEQYF	TGTGCCAGCAGCTTAGCGAGGTCCGGGCGGGGGGTATCCTACGAGCAGTACTTC
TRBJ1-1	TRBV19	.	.	CASGIGPGQPEAFF	TGTGCCAGTGGCATTGGGCCAGGACAGCCTGAAGCTTTCTTT
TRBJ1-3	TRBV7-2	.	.	CASSLGGGSSGNTIYF	TGTGCCAGCAGCTTAGGAGGAGGGAGCTCTGGAAACACCATATATTTT
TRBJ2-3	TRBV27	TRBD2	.	CASSSGLGTDTQYF	TGTGCCAGCAGCTCGGGACTAGGAACTGATACGCAGTATTTT
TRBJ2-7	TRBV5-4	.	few	CASSTLPGNEQYF	TGTGCCAGCAGCACCCTCCCGGGGAACGAGCAGTACTTC
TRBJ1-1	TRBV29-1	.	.	CSVESGSRSEAFF	TGCAGCGTTGAATCAGGTAGTCGATCTGAAGCTTTCTTT
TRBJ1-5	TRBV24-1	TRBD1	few	CATSGQGAQPQHF	TGTGCCACCAGTGGTCAGGGGGCTCAGCCCCAGCATTTT
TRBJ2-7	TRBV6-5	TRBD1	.	CASSYGGQPYEQYF	TGTGCCAGCAGTTACGGGGGACAGCCCTACGAGCAGTACTTC
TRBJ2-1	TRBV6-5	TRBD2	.	CASVGLAGGDPFF	TGTGCCAGCGTGGGGCTAGCGGGAGGGGACCCGTTCTTC
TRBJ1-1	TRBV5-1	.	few	CASSRRTDLNTEAFF	TGCGCCAGCAGCCGGAGGACAGATTTGAACACTGAAGCTTTCTTT
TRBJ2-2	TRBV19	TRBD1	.	CASSSQGAVSGELFF	TGTGCCAGTAGTTCCCAGGGGGCCGTGTCCGGGGAGCTGTTTTTT
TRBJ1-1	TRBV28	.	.	CASSLWGPPNTEAFF	TGTGCCAGCAGTTTATGGGGGCCCCCGAACACTGAAGCTTTCTTT
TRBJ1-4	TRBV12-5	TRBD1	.	CASGLVWGTATNEKLFF	TGTGCTAGTGGTTTGGTGTGGGGGACAGCAACTAATGAAAAACTGTTTTTT
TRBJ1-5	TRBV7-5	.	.	CARSRRDRSQPQHF	TGTGCCAGAAGCCGCCGGGACAGGAGTCAGCCCCAGCATTTT
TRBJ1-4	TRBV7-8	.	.	CASSLEGQGKLFF	TGTGCCAGCAGCTTAGAGGGGCAGGGTAAACTGTTTTTT
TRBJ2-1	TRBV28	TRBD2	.	CASTSGHNEQFF	TGTGCCAGCACTAGCGGCCACAATGAGCAGTTCTTC
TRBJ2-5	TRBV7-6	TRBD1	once	CASSLSAQGAWETQYF	TGTGCCAGCAGCTTAAGCGCACAGGGGGCATGGGAGACCCAGTACTTC
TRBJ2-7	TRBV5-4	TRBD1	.	CASSSTGADEQYF	TGTGCCAGCAGCTCGACAGGGGCGGACGAGCAGTACTTC
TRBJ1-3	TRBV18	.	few	CASSPNPARATGNTIYF	TGTGCCAGCTCACCAAACCCGGCCAGGGCGACTGGAAACACCATATATTTT
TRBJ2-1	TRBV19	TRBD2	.	CASSNPGTSDNEQFF	TGTGCCAGTAGTAACCCCGGGACTAGCGACAATGAGCAGTTCTTC
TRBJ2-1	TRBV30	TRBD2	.	CAWSVGTSINEQFF	TGTGCCTGGAGTGTAGGGACTAGCATCAATGAGCAGTTCTTC
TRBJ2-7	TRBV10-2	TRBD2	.	CASSGLAGGYEQYF	TGCGCCAGCAGTGGGCTAGCGGGGGGGTACGAGCAGTACTTC
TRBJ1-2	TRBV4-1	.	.	CASSQGFRGSGYTF	TGCGCCAGCAGCCAAGGGTTCAGGGGATCTGGCTACACCTTC
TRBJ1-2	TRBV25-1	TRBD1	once	CASSESLGQGASGYTF	TGTGCCAGCAGTGAAAGTCTCGGACAGGGGGCTTCTGGCTACACCTTC
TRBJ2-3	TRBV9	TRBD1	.	CASSSRGDRATDTQYF	TGTGCCAGCAGCTCCCGCGGGGACAGGGCCACAGATACGCAGTATTTT
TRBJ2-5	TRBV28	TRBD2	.	CASSLFTSGQETQYF	TGTGCCAGCAGTTTATTTACTAGCGGCCAAGAGACCCAGTACTTC
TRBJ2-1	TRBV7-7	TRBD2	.	CASSLGIAGGGINEQFF	TGTGCTAGCAGCTTAGGGATAGCGGGGGGAGGAATTAATGAGCAGTTCTTC
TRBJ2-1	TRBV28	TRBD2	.	CASNPRLAGAPEQFF	TGTGCCAGCAACCCTAGGCTAGCGGGAGCTCCTGAGCAGTTCTTC
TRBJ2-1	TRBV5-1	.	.	CASSLSGSRIDEQFF	TGCGCCAGCAGCTTGTCCGGGAGTCGCATCGATGAGCAGTTCTTC
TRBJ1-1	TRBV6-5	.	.	CASSYSVATEAFF	TGTGCCAGCAGTTACTCGGTGGCCACTGAAGCTTTCTTT
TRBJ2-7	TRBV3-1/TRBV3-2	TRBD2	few	CASSQEAASGRSEQYF	TGTGCCAGCAGCCAAGAGGCGGCTAGCGGGAGAAGCGAGCAGTACTTC
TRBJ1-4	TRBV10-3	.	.	CATTAGKQTNEKLFF	TGTGCCACTACCGCAGGGAAGCAAACTAATGAAAAACTGTTTTTT